Below, 25 T cell receptor beta chains from the same sample are listed, as sequenced in a study of T cell changes during pregnancy in multiple sclerosis. Some clones are missing from TCRdb's copy, which holds only in-frame ones; the method was immunoSEQ multiplex PCR. Of roughly 100,000 clones detected, 75% to 95% appear once; the ten largest clones hold 3.1%. The sequencing here drew on peripheral blood, taken in the second trimester of pregnancy. These receptors originate from a female donor with multiple sclerosis, enrolled in a pregnancy study.

V and J are TRBV5-4 and TRBJ2-2; TRBD1 agrees at 7 bases. Looked up from germline, CDR1 is SGHNT and CDR2 is YYREEE (reference sequence). The ends lost 4 bases at V and 4 bases at J; junction bases unmatched: 10. This CDR3 is built from 16 residues. The CDR3 bases are TGTGCCAGCAGCACCCAAGTTACAGGGGCCACCGGGGAGCTGTTTTTT. Residues: CASSTQVTGATGELFF.

This clone came up a few times. V and J are TRBV9 and TRBJ1-1; D not resolved. Germline V gene sequence: CDR1 SGDLS, CDR2 YYNGEE. The CDR3 consists of 13 residues. The V end lost 4 bases, the J end lost 6 bases, and 13 bases lay between the germline ends. The CDR3 region is CASSSGPWAEAFF. The CDR3, as DNA: TGTGCCAGCAGCTCAGGCCCGTGGGCTGAAGCTTTCTTT.

The chain carries TRBV19 and TRBJ2-7; TRBD1 agrees at 7 bases. The V segment lost 3 bases and the J segment 2 bases; nucleotides outside the gene matches: 4. The CDR3 totals 14 residues. Germline V gene sequence: CDR1 LNHDA, CDR2 SQIVND (reference sequence). The CDR3 nucleotides read TGTGCCAGTAGTATGACAGGGTCAACCTACGAGCAGTACTTC. Translation gives CASSMTGSTYEQYF.

This clone has only one observation. The V call is TRBV19, the J call TRBJ2-5, with 8 bases matching TRBD2. The junction had 9 bases not matched to a gene; V was cut back by 5 bases and J by 4 bases. The CDR3 sequence is 15 residues long. Per the germline V gene, CDR1 is LNHDA and CDR2 is SQIVND (reference sequence). This CDR3 is CASSPGTRAGETQYF. CDR3 sequence (DNA): TGTGCCAGTAGTCCCGGGACTAGGGCGGGAGAGACCCAGTACTTC.

V gene TRBV19 combines with J gene TRBJ1-1, with 9 bases lining up with TRBD1. With 3 bases clipped from V and 4 bases from J, the junction kept 6 bases outside the gene matches. Germline CDR1 and CDR2: LNHDA and SQIVND (reference sequence). The CDR3 is made up of 15 amino acids. DNA of the CDR3: TGTGCCAGTAGTATTTACCTGACAGGGGGCACTGAAGCTTTCTTT. Its protein product is CASSIYLTGGTEAFF. Full variable domain (outside the CDR3, taken from reference TRBV19 and TRBJ1-1): DGGITQSPKYLFRKEGQNVTLSCEQNLNHDAMYWYRQDPGQGLRLIYYSQIVNDFQKGDIAEGYSVSREKKESFPLTVTSAQKNPTAFYLCASSIYLTGGTEAFFGQGTRLTVV.

V gene TRBV7-2 combines with J gene TRBJ2-1; tentatively, D is TRBD2 (5 bases). Deletions cut 1 base from V and 1 base from J, with 8 bases between. CDR1 is SGHTA, CDR2 FQGNSA, per germline. This CDR3 contains 15 residues. CDR3 nucleotide sequence: TGTGCCAGCAGCTTAGTAGCGAATTCCTACAATGAGCAGTTCTTC. This encodes CASSLVANSYNEQFF.

V is TRBV19 and J is TRBJ1-5, with 7 bases fitting TRBD1. V dropped 9 bases and J dropped 4; count of bases not matched to a gene: 6. The CDR3 spans 13 residues. Germline CDR1 LNHDA, CDR2 SQIVND (reference sequence). The CDR3 nucleotides read TGTGCCAGCAACGAACAGGGGAATCAGCCCCAGCATTTT. Amino acids: CASNEQGNQPQHF.

This clone was found a few times. V usage is TRBV7-3 and J usage is TRBJ2-2; 7 bases are a match to TRBD1. CDR1 SGHTA and CDR2 FQGTGA come from the germline V gene. The CDR3 covers 11 residues. V lost 8 bases, J lost 6 bases, and 0 bases stayed unmatched. The CDR3 nucleotides read TGTGCCAGCGGGACAGCCGGGGAGCTGTTTTTT. Its protein is CASGTAGELFF.

This chain connects TRBV6-1 to TRBJ2-1, with TRBD2 matching over 12 bases. Germline CDR1 is MNHNS and CDR2 is SASEGT. The CDR3 runs 13 residues. Trimming took 10 bases from V and 5 from J; bases not matched to a gene: 3. CDR3 residues: CAILAGGDNEQFF. CDR3 bases: TGTGCCATACTAGCGGGAGGAGACAATGAGCAGTTCTTC.

The rearrangement uses TRBV6-6 and TRBJ1-4; 9 bases map to TRBD1. From germline, CDR1 is MNHNY and CDR2 SVGAGI (reference sequence). The V and J ends lost 8 bases and 7 bases, in that order; junction bases with no gene match: 8. The CDR3 runs 14 residues. CDR3 DNA sequence: TGTGCCAGCCGACCCGGACAGGGGTTTGAAAAACTGTTTTTT. Residues: CASRPGQGFEKLFF.

This clone was recorded once. CDR3 in amino acids: CASSVRPGTGFQYF. CDR3 DNA sequence: TGTGCCAGCAGCGTACGTCCCGGGACAGGGTTTCAGTACTTC. The chain is built from TRBV9 and TRBJ2-7; 9 bases map to TRBD1. Per germline, CDR1 SGDLS and CDR2 YYNGEE. With V trimmed by 1 base and J by 10 bases, 9 bases remained unmatched. The CDR3 has 14 residues.

V and J are TRBV7-3 and TRBJ2-2, with 11 nucleotides matching TRBD1. This CDR3 has 16 amino acids. The junction had 3 bases not matched to a gene; V was cut back by 2 bases and J by 4 bases. The germline CDR1 and CDR2 sequences are SGHTA and FQGTGA. The CDR3 DNA reads TGTGCCAGCAGCTTAGGACAGGGGGCGCTCACCGGGGAGCTGTTTTTT. This encodes CASSLGQGALTGELFF.

Only one count was recorded for this clone. This rearrangement joins TRBV5-1 to TRBJ2-7, with D perhaps TRBD2 (5 bases). The length of the CDR3 is 14 residues. With 4 bases removed from V and 2 bases from J, the gap between germline ends came to 13 bases. Looked up from germline, CDR1 is SGHRS and CDR2 is YFSETQ. The CDR3 DNA reads as TGCGCCAGCAGCATCCAAGACGGGGCCTACGAGCAGTACTTC. It translates to CASSIQDGAYEQYF.

V usage is TRBV10-1 and J usage is TRBJ2-6; TRBD1 agrees at 7 bases. V shed 5 bases, J shed 1 base, and the junction held 11 bases outside the gene matches. The V gene's germline CDR1 is WNHNN and CDR2 SYGVQD (reference sequence). There are 18 residues in the CDR3. For the CDR3, the DNA is TGCGCCAGCAGTACACAGGGGAAGACGGCTTCTGGGGCCAACGTCCTGACTTTC. This encodes CASSTQGKTASGANVLTF.

This chain connects TRBV29-1 to TRBJ2-1; the match to TRBD2 covers 10 bases. The germline gives CDR1 SQVTM, CDR2 ANQGSEA. The J segment lost 8 bases and the V segment lost 3 bases, leaving 7 bases of the junction unmatched. The CDR3 runs 14 residues. The CDR3 DNA reads as TGCAGCGTTGAGCCTAGCGGGAGTATGTATGAGCAGTTCTTC. It is translated as CSVEPSGSMYEQFF.

The CDR3 loop reads CASRFEDRGSTGELFF. The DNA for the CDR3 is TGTGCAAGTCGCTTTGAGGACAGGGGTAGCACCGGGGAGCTGTTTTTT. The chain combines TRBV12-2 with TRBJ2-2; the D segment call TRBD1 is taken from the table without a DNA check. TRBV12-2 counts as a pseudogene. The length of the CDR3 is 16 residues.

This chain joins TRBV28 and TRBJ2-1; D may be TRBD2 (7 bases). The CDR3 extends over 17 amino acids. V shed 8 bases and J shed 4 bases, with 24 bases lying between them. Per the germline V gene, CDR1 is MDHEN and CDR2 is SYDVKM. The CDR3 DNA is TGTGCCAGCCGCGTAGGGGGGGTAGCGGGTCTGTACAATGAGCAGTTCTTC. The encoded protein is CASRVGGVAGLYNEQFF.

The chain recombines TRBV19 with TRBJ1-2, with D perhaps TRBD1 (5 bases). Germline V gene lookup returns CDR1 LNHDA and CDR2 SQIVND (reference sequence). Trimming took off 7 bases at V and 8 bases at J, with 20 bases between the two ends. This CDR3 is 14 amino acids long. The CDR3 loop reads CASIPQDMSGGYTF. The CDR3 DNA reads TGTGCCAGTATCCCCCAGGACATGTCAGGGGGCTACACCTTC.

The chain joins TRBV29-1 to TRBJ1-3, with unresolved D. Germline V gene lookup returns CDR1 SQVTM and CDR2 ANQGSEA. V was cut by 4 bases and J by 1 base, with 20 bases left in between. CDR3 length equals 17 residues. The CDR3, as DNA: TGCAGCGTTGTGAGGGTGACGGTCCAATTTTCTGGAAACACCATATATTTT. This sequence encodes CSVVRVTVQFSGNTIYF. The full variable domain, in which reference TRBV29-1 and TRBJ1-3 provide the parts outside the CDR3, is SAVISQKPSRDICQRGTSLTIQCQVDSQVTMMFWYRQQPGQSLTLIATANQGSEATYESGFVIDKFPISRPNLTFSTLTVSNMSPEDSSIYLCSVVRVTVQFSGNTIYFGEGSWLTVV.

J is TRBJ1-1 and V is TRBV10-3; tentative D call: TRBD1 (6 bases). The CDR3 totals 14 residues. Germline V gene data show CDR1 as ENHRY and CDR2 as SYGVKD. V was pared by 2 bases and J by 1 base, with 8 bases between. The CDR3 sequence: CAISEPTGNTEAFF. The CDR3 nucleotides read TGTGCCATCAGTGAGCCGACAGGGAACACTGAAGCTTTCTTT.

This chain links TRBV7-9 with TRBJ1-5, with TRBD1 matching 8 bases. This CDR3 has 14 residues. Germline assignment: CDR1 SEHNR and CDR2 FQNEAQ (reference sequence). V lost 5 bases to trimming and J lost 4 bases; unmatched junction nucleotides: 4. CDR3 in DNA: TGTGCCAGCAGCCCCGGACAGGGTAATCAGCCCCAGCATTTT. This encodes CASSPGQGNQPQHF.

This clone was seen only once. V and J are TRBV6-5 and TRBJ2-7; 7 positions match TRBD1. The length of the CDR3 is 13 residues. Trimming at V came to 3 bases and at J to 6 bases, leaving 5 bases not matched to a gene. CDR1 and CDR2 (germline): MNHEY, SVGAGI. DNA of the CDR3: TGTGCCAGCAGTTATGCTAGGGGGCTCGAGCAGTACTTC. Protein product: CASSYARGLEQYF.

The chain links TRBV2 to TRBJ1-5, with D tentatively TRBD1 (6 bases). CDR3 size: 14 residues. The V gene's germline CDR1 is SNHLY and CDR2 FYNNEI. Trimming shortened V by 6 bases and J by 0 bases, and 9 bases separated the two germline ends. The CDR3 reads CASSDRYSNQPQHF. The CDR3 DNA sequence: TGTGCCAGCAGCGACAGGTATAGCAATCAGCCCCAGCATTTT. Looking up the rest from reference TRBV2 and TRBJ1-5 gives the full variable domain: EPEVTQTPSHQVTQMGQEVILRCVPISNHLYFYWYRQILGQKVEFLVSFYNNEISEKSEIFDDQFSVERPDGSNFTLKIRSTKLEDSAMYFCASSDRYSNQPQHFGDGTRLSIL.

The chain recombines TRBV5-5 with TRBJ2-5; possibly TRBD2 for D (6 bases). The CDR3 sequence is 13 residues long. Germline V gene sequence: CDR1 SGHKS, CDR2 YYEKEE (reference sequence). Trimming pared 2 bases from V and 5 bases from J, leaving 10 bases between. The CDR3: CASSFGGMETQYF. Here the CDR3 DNA reads TGTGCCAGCAGCTTTGGCGGGATGGAGACCCAGTACTTC.

J is TRBJ2-1 and V is TRBV7-8; D perhaps matches TRBD2 (6 bases). Germline CDR1 reads SGHVS; CDR2 reads FQNEAQ. The CDR3 is 17 amino acids. Deletions cut 4 bases from V and 0 bases from J, with 16 bases between. Here the CDR3 reads CASSSNPGLLSYNEQFF. The CDR3 nucleotides read TGTGCCAGCAGCTCGAATCCTGGACTACTCTCCTACAATGAGCAGTTCTTC.